Shown below are 23 T cell receptor beta chains from a single sample sequenced in a study of cytomegalovirus exposure and HLA in healthy donors (dated by TCRdb to about 2017). The protocol used for the library was the immunoSEQ multiplex PCR assay. For the multiplex PCR, a mixture combining 60 forward primers for TCR Vbeta segments and 13 reverse primers for TCR Jbeta segments was used. TCRdb took this table from immuneACCESS and kept in-frame rearrangements with V and J called. Such tables lack part of the clones; where checked against another copy, unresolved V genes explain under half of the gap, and the rest is unexplained. In this sample the table shows some 180,000 clones, approximately 73% of which occur a single time. The biggest ten clones account for roughly 5.2% of the sample. Sample: PBMCs. These receptors were taken from a woman under 30 in good health and CMV-seropositive.

The CDR3: CASSQWTGVIYEQYF. In DNA, the CDR3 is TGTGCCAGCAGCCAGTGGACAGGGGTTATCTACGAGCAGTACTTC. The chain links TRBV7-9 to TRBJ2-7; 9 positions agree with TRBD1. Per the germline V gene, CDR1 is SEHNR and CDR2 is FQNEAQ (reference sequence). Trimming removed 5 bases from V and 3 bases from J; junction bases left unmatched: 8. The CDR3 loop spans 15 amino acids.

The V call is TRBV11-2, the J call TRBJ2-7; D possibly corresponds to TRBD1 (5 bases). The CDR3 has 15 amino acids. The germline CDR1 and CDR2 sequences are SGHAT and FQNNGV. Deletions cut 0 bases from V and 0 bases from J, with 9 bases between. CDR3 loop: CASSLDVGASYEQYF. The DNA for the CDR3 is TGTGCCAGCAGCTTAGACGTAGGGGCCTCCTACGAGCAGTACTTC.

This chain joins TRBV5-1 and TRBJ2-7, with a possible D match to TRBD2 (5 bases). The CDR3 length is 14 residues. Trimming removed 0 bases at V and 2 bases at J, with 9 bases between. Germline lookup yields CDR1 SGHRS and CDR2 YFSETQ. The CDR3 loop is CASSLAGETYEQYF. CDR3 DNA sequence: TGCGCCAGCAGCTTGGCCGGGGAAACCTACGAGCAGTACTTC.

Comment on this clone: A junction boundary mismatches the germline segment, possibly from a read error. The chain couples TRBV7-9 to TRBJ2-3; no clear D gene. Germline CDR1 and CDR2: SEHNR and FQNEAQ (reference sequence). This CDR3 comprises 14 residues. CDR3 sequence (DNA): TGTTCCAGCAGCTTGACATTGGGCACAGATACGCAGTATTTT. Encoded protein: CSSSLTLGTDTQYF. The variable domain in full, completed from reference TRBV7-9 and TRBJ2-3, reads DTGVSQNPRHKITKRGQNVTFRCDPISEHNRLYWYRQTLGQGPEFLTYFQNEAQLEKSRLLSDRFSAERPKGSFSTLEIQRTEQGDSAMYLCSSSLTLGTDTQYFGPGTRLTVL.

This chain links TRBV7-6 with TRBJ1-2; no reliable D call. The CDR3 is made up of 13 amino acids. Looked up from germline, CDR1 is SGHVS and CDR2 is FNYEAQ. V was cut by 4 bases and J by 7 bases, with 13 bases left in between. The CDR3 reads CASSSGGIGGYTF. DNA for the CDR3: TGTGCCAGCAGCTCTGGAGGGATAGGTGGCTACACCTTC.

J is TRBJ1-2 and V is TRBV5-6, with TRBD1 identical over 7 bases. CDR1 is SGHDT, CDR2 YYEEEE, per germline. The CDR3 extends over 15 amino acids. Unmatched junction bases numbered 10, after V lost 0 bases and J lost 8 bases. The CDR3 loop reads CASSLGTTGSGGYTF. The CDR3 coding sequence is TGTGCCAGCAGCTTGGGAACGACAGGGTCAGGAGGCTACACCTTC.

This chain connects TRBV19 to TRBJ2-2; 9 bases map to TRBD2. Unmatched junction bases numbered 9, after V lost 3 bases and J lost 1 base. The CDR3 is made up of 18 amino acids. Germline V lookup: CDR1 LNHDA, CDR2 SQIVND (reference sequence). CDR3 sequence: CASSIAAGGLGNTGELFF. The CDR3 DNA follows: TGTGCCAGTAGTATCGCGGCGGGGGGGTTGGGGAACACCGGGGAGCTGTTTTTT.

This chain joins TRBV4-3 and TRBJ1-2, with D perhaps matching TRBD1 (5 bases). V was pared by 0 bases and J by 4 bases, with 12 bases between. Germline CDR1 reads LGHNA; CDR2 reads YSLEER. There are 15 residues in the CDR3. This CDR3 reads CASSQDGRDPYGYTF. As DNA, the CDR3 is TGCGCCAGCAGCCAAGATGGCAGGGATCCCTATGGCTACACCTTC.

The chain combines TRBV25-1 with TRBJ1-5; tentatively, D is TRBD1 (6 bases). CDR1 MGHDK and CDR2 SYGVNS come from the germline V gene. The CDR3 loop spans 14 amino acids. The V gene lost 1 base and the J gene lost 9 bases, with 13 bases spanning the gap. CDR3 amino acids: CASSEFGGARPQHF. The CDR3 nucleotides are TGTGCCAGCAGTGAATTTGGGGGGGCAAGGCCCCAGCATTTT.

The chain combines TRBV6-5 with TRBJ2-1; 8 bases fit TRBD1. Germline V lookup: CDR1 MNHEY, CDR2 SVGAGI. Trimming took 7 bases from V and 5 from J; bases not matched to a gene: 10. The CDR3 extends over 15 amino acids. DNA for the CDR3: TGTGCCAGCAACCTCGGGACAGGACATCACAATGAGCAGTTCTTC. This sequence encodes CASNLGTGHHNEQFF.

The table lists this clone with a few counts. V gene TRBV5-4 combines with J gene TRBJ2-1; the match to TRBD1 covers 7 bases. The CDR3 loop spans 16 amino acids. Trimming removed 6 bases from V and 1 base from J; junction bases left unmatched: 10. The germline V gene has CDR1 SGHNT and CDR2 YYREEE (reference sequence). The CDR3 loop reads CASTPDRLNSYNEQFF. The CDR3 nucleotides read TGTGCCAGCACCCCGGACAGGCTGAATTCCTACAATGAGCAGTTCTTC.

This clone was picked up a small number of times. This chain links TRBV19 with TRBJ1-1; D gene ambiguous. Between the trimmed V and J ends, which lost 3 bases and 1 base, there was a span of 9 bases. Germline CDR1 reads LNHDA; CDR2 reads SQIVND (reference sequence). The CDR3 consists of 14 residues. The chain's CDR3 is CASSMAGGNTEAFF. For the CDR3, the DNA is TGTGCCAGTAGTATGGCAGGAGGGAACACTGAAGCTTTCTTT.

The chain combines TRBV7-2 with TRBJ2-6; tentatively, D is TRBD2 (5 bases). This CDR3 has 16 amino acids. The V gene lost 5 bases and the J gene lost 4 bases, with 15 bases spanning the gap. From germline, CDR1 is SGHTA and CDR2 FQGNSA. The CDR3 DNA follows: TGTGCCAGCAGCACGAGGACGGGGAACGGGGCCAACGTCCTGACTTTC. Encoded protein: CASSTRTGNGANVLTF.

Details on this clone: Because the CDR3 is missing its conserved closing phenylalanine or tryptophan, this is likely a read error. The chain combines TRBV6-4 with TRBJ2-7; 8 nucleotides match TRBD1. This CDR3 spans 16 amino acids. Trimming removed 6 bases from V and 0 bases from J; junction bases left unmatched: 10. CDR1 is MRHNA and CDR2 is SNTAGT in the germline V gene. The CDR3 DNA reads as TGTGCCAGCAGAGAATACCGGGACAGGACCTCCTACGAGCAGTACCTC. Translating it yields CASREYRDRTSYEQYL.

V and J are TRBV15 and TRBJ1-5; D possibly corresponds to TRBD1 (5 bases). This CDR3 comprises 16 residues. Germline CDR1 reads LNHNV; CDR2 reads YYDKDF (reference sequence). The V and J ends lost 0 bases and 4 bases respectively, with 13 bases between them. The CDR3 bases are TGTGCCACCAGCAGAGAGCCGGGGGTGGGTAATCAGCCCCAGCATTTT. Protein product: CATSREPGVGNQPQHF. Drawing the rest from reference TRBV15 and TRBJ1-5, the complete variable domain is DAMVIQNPRYQVTQFGKPVTLSCSQTLNHNVMYWYQQKSSQAPKLLFHYYDKDFNNEADTPDNFQSRRPNTSFCFLDIRSPGLGDTAMYLCATSREPGVGNQPQHFGDGTRLSIL.

This clone showed up just a few times. The gene calls are TRBV6-5 and TRBJ1-2, with D possibly matching TRBD1 (6 bases). CDR1 and CDR2 (germline): MNHEY, SVGAGI. Trimming cost V 0 bases and J 5 bases, with 7 bases left between them. The length of the CDR3 is 13 residues. In nucleotides, the CDR3 is TGTGCCAGCAGTTACTCGACAGGTTATGGCTACACCTTC. This translates into CASSYSTGYGYTF.

The genes are TRBV19 and TRBJ1-2; D remains ambiguous. The germline gives CDR1 LNHDA, CDR2 SQIVND (reference sequence). V lost 3 bases, J lost 4 bases, and 21 bases lay in between. The CDR3 sequence is 17 residues long. CDR3 in amino acids: CASSIFQRRTYFYGYTF. CDR3 coding DNA: TGTGCCAGTAGTATCTTCCAGAGGCGTACATATTTCTATGGCTACACCTTC.

V is TRBV28 and J is TRBJ1-1; the match to TRBD1 covers 9 bases. Germline V gives CDR1 MDHEN, CDR2 SYDVKM. V was clipped by 5 bases and J by 0 bases; unmatched bases: 10. The CDR3 is 17 amino acids. The CDR3 here is CASSREDRGLMNTEAFF. The CDR3 region has the DNA TGTGCCAGCAGTCGTGAGGACAGGGGCCTAATGAACACTGAAGCTTTCTTT.

This clone has just one count. The germline gene is not matched at one end of the junction; a read error may be the cause. V usage is TRBV7-9 and J usage is TRBJ1-1; 7 bases line up with TRBD1. This CDR3 is 14 amino acids long. Germline assignment: CDR1 SEHNR and CDR2 FQNEAQ (reference sequence). The CDR3 protein is CSSSSGTANTEAFF. CDR3 DNA sequence: TGTTCCAGCAGCTCCGGGACAGCGAACACTGAAGCTTTCTTT.

The chain combines TRBV29-1 with TRBJ2-3, with TRBD1 as a possible D gene (6 bases). The germline CDR1 and CDR2 sequences are SQVTM and ANQGSEA. The V end lost 2 bases, the J end lost 4 bases, and 16 bases lay between the germline ends. This CDR3 has 15 residues. In DNA, the CDR3 is TGCAGCGTTGAACTGGTGTACTCAGGGGCAGATACGCAGTATTTT. Amino acid sequence: CSVELVYSGADTQYF.

With regard to this clone: Its ends do not fully match the called genes, so a read error is possible. The chain is built from TRBV5-1 and TRBJ2-7; D is unresolved. This CDR3 spans 12 amino acids. CDR1 and CDR2 from the germline V gene are SGHRS and YFSETQ. The CDR3 reads CFKQKAAYEQYF. For the CDR3, the DNA is TGTTTCAAGCAGAAGGCGGCATACGAGCAGTACTTC.

This clone has only a few counts. J is TRBJ2-7 and V is TRBV7-9, with D possibly matching TRBD2 (6 bases). This CDR3 spans 14 amino acids. Trimming took 0 bases from V and 7 from J, leaving 13 bases between them. The V gene's germline CDR1 is SEHNR and CDR2 FQNEAQ (reference sequence). The CDR3 is CASSLAGGTGEQYF. CDR3 nucleotides: TGTGCCAGCAGCTTAGCTGGGGGGACGGGGGAGCAGTACTTC.

The chain carries TRBV28 and TRBJ1-2; TRBD1 is a possible D gene (5 bases). Trimming pared 5 bases from V and 7 bases from J, leaving 20 bases between. The CDR3 is 15 amino acids. Germline V gene lookup returns CDR1 MDHEN and CDR2 SYDVKM. CDR3 in DNA: TGTGCCAGCAGTCTACCAGGTCCGGGGGTCTCTGGCTACACCTTC. Protein sequence: CASSLPGPGVSGYTF.